The TCR beta chain under discussion was sequenced for a study of regulatory T cells in long-lasting Graves disease. Time point defined: newly diagnosed GD, antithyroid drugs for less than 3 months. RNA from PBMCs was the source of the TCR library. Peripheral blood, 7 to 9.5 milliliters per patient, was collected in EDTA tubes. This clonotype was counted ten times or more. Its specificity is not known. Sequencing libraries for TCR beta were prepared with iRepertoire HTBI primers and Arm-PCR of CDR3 regions. In TCRdb, the multiplex PCR reads were re-called with MiXCR into one record per CDR3 protein. The data hold about 200,000 distinct CDR3 sequences, with approximately 19% observed a single time. The germline V gene has CDR1 LGHDT and CDR2 YNNKEL (reference sequence). The CDR3 totals 13 residues. Trimming cost V 3 bases and J 3 bases, with 8 bases left between them. General study findings and limits: Persistent Graves' patients showed less TCR diversity than newly diagnosed patients showed.

These data were also reused for a study on T cells in Graves' hyperthyroidism and ophthalmopathy.

The sequencing used peripheral blood mononuclear cells (PBMCs), collected at new diagnosis, from a patient treated with antithyroid drugs. V usage is TRBV3-1 and J usage is TRBJ1-1; D might be TRBD1 (6 bases). The origin of this receptor is a woman in her 30s with Graves disease. As DNA, the CDR3 is TGTGCCAGCAGCCACAGGGGCGACACTGAAGCTTTCTTT. Its protein product is CASSHRGDTEAFF.